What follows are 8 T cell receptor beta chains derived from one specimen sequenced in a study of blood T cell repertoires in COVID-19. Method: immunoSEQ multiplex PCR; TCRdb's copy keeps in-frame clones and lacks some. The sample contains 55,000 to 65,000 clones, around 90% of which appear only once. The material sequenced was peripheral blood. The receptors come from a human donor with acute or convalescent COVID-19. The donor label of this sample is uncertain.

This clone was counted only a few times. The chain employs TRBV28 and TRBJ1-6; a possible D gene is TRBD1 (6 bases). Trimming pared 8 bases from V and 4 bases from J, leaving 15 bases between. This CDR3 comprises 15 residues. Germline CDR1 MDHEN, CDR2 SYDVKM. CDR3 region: CASVGAGTYNSPLHF. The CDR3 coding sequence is TGTGCCAGCGTTGGGGCAGGGACATATAATTCACCCCTCCACTTT.

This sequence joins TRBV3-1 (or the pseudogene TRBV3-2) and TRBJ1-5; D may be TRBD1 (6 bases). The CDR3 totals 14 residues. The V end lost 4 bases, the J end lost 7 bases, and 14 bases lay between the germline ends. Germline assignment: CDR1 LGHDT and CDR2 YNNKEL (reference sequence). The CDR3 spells CASSPQGGGQPQHF. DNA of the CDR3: TGTGCCAGCAGCCCACAGGGCGGGGGGCAGCCCCAGCATTTT.

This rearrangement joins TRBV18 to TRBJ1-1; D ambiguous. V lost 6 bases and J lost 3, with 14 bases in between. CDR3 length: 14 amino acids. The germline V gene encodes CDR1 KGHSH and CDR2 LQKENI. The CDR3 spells CASSSRGPDTEAFF. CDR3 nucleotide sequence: TGTGCCAGCTCTTCCAGAGGCCCTGACACTGAAGCTTTCTTT.

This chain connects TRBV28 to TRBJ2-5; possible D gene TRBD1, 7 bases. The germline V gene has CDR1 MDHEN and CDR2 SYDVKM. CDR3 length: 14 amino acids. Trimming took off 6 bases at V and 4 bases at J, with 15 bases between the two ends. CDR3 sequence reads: CASSSGGTGETQYF. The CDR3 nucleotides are TGTGCCAGCAGCTCAGGGGGGACCGGAGAGACCCAGTACTTC.

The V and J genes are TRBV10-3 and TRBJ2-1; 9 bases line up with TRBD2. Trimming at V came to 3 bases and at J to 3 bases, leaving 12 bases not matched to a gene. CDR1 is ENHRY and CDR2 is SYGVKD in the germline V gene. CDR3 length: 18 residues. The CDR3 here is CAISEGNLAGVYYNEQFF. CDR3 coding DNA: TGTGCCATCAGTGAAGGGAACTTAGCGGGGGTTTACTACAATGAGCAGTTCTTC.

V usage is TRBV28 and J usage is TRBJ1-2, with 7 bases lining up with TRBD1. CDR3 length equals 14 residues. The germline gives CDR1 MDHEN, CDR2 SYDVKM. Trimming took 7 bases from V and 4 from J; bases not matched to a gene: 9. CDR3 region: CASKPGTAAYGYTF. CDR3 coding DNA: TGTGCCAGCAAACCCGGGACAGCCGCCTATGGCTACACCTTC.

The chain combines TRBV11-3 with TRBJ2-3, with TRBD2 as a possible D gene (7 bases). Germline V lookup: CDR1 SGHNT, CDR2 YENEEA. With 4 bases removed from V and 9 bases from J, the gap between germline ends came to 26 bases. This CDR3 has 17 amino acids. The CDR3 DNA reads TGTGCCAGCAGCTCCTCCGGGACGCTGGAAGGGGGGGGAACGCAGTATTTT. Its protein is CASSSSGTLEGGGTQYF.

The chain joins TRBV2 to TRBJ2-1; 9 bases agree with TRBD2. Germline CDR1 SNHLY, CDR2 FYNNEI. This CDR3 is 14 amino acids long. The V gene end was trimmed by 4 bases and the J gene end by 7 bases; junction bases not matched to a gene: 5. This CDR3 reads CASSGLAAVNEQFF. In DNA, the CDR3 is TGTGCCAGCAGTGGACTAGCGGCGGTAAATGAGCAGTTCTTC. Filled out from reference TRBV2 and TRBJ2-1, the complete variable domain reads EPEVTQTPSHQVTQMGQEVILRCVPISNHLYFYWYRQILGQKVEFLVSFYNNEISEKSEIFDDQFSVERPDGSNFTLKIRSTKLEDSAMYFCASSGLAAVNEQFFGPGTRLTVL.